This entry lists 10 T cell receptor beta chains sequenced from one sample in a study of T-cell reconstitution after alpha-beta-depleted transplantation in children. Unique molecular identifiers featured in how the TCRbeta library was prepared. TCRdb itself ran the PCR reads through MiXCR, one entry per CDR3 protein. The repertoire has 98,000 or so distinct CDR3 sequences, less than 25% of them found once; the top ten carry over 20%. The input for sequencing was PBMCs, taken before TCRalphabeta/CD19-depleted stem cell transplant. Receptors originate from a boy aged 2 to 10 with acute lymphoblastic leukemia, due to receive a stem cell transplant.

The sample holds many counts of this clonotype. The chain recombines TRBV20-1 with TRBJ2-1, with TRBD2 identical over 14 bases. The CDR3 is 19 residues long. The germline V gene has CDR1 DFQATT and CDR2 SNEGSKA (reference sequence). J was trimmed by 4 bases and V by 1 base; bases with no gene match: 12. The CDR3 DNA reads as TGCAGTGCTAGAGGTGGCGAGGGACTAGCGGGAGTTTTGTACAATGAGCAGTTCTTC. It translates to CSARGGEGLAGVLYNEQFF.

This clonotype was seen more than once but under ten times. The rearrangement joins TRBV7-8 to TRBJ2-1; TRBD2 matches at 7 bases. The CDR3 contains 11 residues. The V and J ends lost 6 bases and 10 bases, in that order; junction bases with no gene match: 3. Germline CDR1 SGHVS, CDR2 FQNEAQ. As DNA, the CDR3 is TGTGCCAGCAGATTACTAGCGGAGCAGTTCTTC. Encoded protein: CASRLLAEQFF.

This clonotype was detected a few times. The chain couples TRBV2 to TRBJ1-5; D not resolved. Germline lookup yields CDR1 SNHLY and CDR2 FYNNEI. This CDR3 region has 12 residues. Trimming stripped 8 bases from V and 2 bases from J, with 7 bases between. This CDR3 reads CASRRGNQPQHF. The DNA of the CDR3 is TGTGCCAGCCGAAGGGGCAATCAGCCCCAGCATTTT.

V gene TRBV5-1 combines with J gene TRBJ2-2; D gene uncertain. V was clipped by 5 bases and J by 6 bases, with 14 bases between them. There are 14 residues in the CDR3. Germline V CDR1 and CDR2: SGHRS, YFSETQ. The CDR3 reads CASSLVGEAGELFF. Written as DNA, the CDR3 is TGCGCCAGCAGTCTCGTCGGAGAGGCCGGGGAGCTGTTTTTT.

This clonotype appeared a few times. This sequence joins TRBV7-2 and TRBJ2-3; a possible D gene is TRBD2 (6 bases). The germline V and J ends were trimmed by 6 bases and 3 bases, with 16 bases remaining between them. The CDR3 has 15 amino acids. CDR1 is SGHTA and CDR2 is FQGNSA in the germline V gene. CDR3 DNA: TGTGCCAGCAGAAGGAGGGCCGGGAGTACAGATACGCAGTATTTT. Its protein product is CASRRRAGSTDTQYF.

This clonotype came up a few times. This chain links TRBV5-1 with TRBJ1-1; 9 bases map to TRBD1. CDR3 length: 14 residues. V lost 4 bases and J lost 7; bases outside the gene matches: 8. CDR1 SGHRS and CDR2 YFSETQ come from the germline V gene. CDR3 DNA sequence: TGCGCCAGCAGCCCGGCCGGGACAGGGCTTGAAGCTTTCTTT. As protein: CASSPAGTGLEAFF.

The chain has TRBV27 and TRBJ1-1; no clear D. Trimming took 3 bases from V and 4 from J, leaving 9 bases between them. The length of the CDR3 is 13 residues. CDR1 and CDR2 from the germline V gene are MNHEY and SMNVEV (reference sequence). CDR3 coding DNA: TGTGCCAGCAGTTTTGTGGGGTTCACTGAAGCTTTCTTT. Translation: CASSFVGFTEAFF.

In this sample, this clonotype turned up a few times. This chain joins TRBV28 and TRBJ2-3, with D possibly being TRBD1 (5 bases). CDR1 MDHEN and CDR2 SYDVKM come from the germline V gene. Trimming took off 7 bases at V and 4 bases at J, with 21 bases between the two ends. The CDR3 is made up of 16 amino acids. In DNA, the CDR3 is TGTGCCAGCACATCCTCGTGGCAGGGCACCCCAGATACGCAGTATTTT. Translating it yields CASTSSWQGTPDTQYF.

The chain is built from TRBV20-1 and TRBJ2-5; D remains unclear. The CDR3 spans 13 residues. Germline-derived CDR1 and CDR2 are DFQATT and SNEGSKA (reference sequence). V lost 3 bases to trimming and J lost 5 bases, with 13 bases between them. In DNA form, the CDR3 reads TGCAGTGCTAGCCCCTCGGTGAGGGAGACCCAGTACTTC. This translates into CSASPSVRETQYF.

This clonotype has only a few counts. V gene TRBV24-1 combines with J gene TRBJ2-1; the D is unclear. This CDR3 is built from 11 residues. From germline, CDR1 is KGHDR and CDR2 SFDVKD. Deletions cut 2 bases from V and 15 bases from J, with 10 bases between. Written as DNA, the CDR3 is TGTGCCACCAGTGATTCTGAGCTTCGGTTCTTC. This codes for CATSDSELRFF.